Listed here are 23 T cell receptor beta chains from one sample, sequenced in a study of naive and memory T cell subsets. Both TRBC1 and TRBC2 were covered by a beta constant-region primer of two equimolar oligonucleotides. One entry per CDR3 protein, called by TCRdb with MiXCR from the UMI-ligation and nested PCR reads. The table shows tens of thousands of distinct CDR3 sequences, with about an eighth occurring only once. Sequenced input: effector memory CD4+ T cells from blood. Subset: effector memory, CD45RA- CD27-. The receptors shown here come from a human donor in good health.

This clonotype was seen at least ten times. The CDR3 region has the DNA TGTGCCTGGAGCCCGGGACTAGCGGGGCAAAAGCAGTTCTTC. Translating gives CAWSPGLAGQKQFF. The rearrangement links TRBV30 to TRBJ2-1; 13 nucleotides agree with TRBD2. The V and J ends lost 3 bases and 11 bases, in that order; junction bases with no gene match: 7. CDR3 length: 14 amino acids. Germline CDR1 reads GTSNPN; CDR2 reads SVGIG (reference sequence).

V is TRBV10-3 and J is TRBJ2-1, with D tentatively TRBD2 (5 bases). V was pared by 2 bases and J by 0 bases, with 14 bases between. Germline CDR1 ENHRY, CDR2 SYGVKD. The CDR3 is 17 amino acids. CDR3 sequence reads: CAISEAGLSSSYNEQFF. CDR3 DNA sequence: TGTGCCATCAGTGAGGCGGGCCTCTCTAGCTCCTACAATGAGCAGTTCTTC.

This clonotype was observed many times. Written as DNA, the CDR3 is TGCGCCAGCAGCCAAGAAGGTCCGGGGGGAGGAAGCAATCAGCCCCAGCATTTT. Amino acid sequence: CASSQEGPGGGSNQPQHF. J is TRBJ1-5 and V is TRBV4-1; TRBD1 is a possible D gene (5 bases). Germline CDR1 is MGHRA and CDR2 is YSYEKL. There are 18 residues in the CDR3. The V and J ends lost 0 bases and 1 base respectively, with 16 bases between them.

There are many counts of this clonotype. The rearrangement links TRBV18 to TRBJ2-5; no clear D gene. Germline V CDR1 and CDR2: KGHSH, LQKENI. V lost 0 bases to trimming and J lost 1 base, with 6 bases between them. CDR3 length equals 14 residues. As DNA, the CDR3 is TGTGCCAGCTCACCACCCACACGCCAAGAGACCCAGTACTTC. Translating it yields CASSPPTRQETQYF.

The V gene is TRBV28, the J gene TRBJ2-5, with 8 bases lining up with TRBD1. Losses at the gene ends were 4 bases for V and 5 bases for J; bases not matched to a gene: 9. Germline V gene sequence: CDR1 MDHEN, CDR2 SYDVKM. This CDR3 has 15 amino acids. CDR3: CASSSSGGVKETQYF. CDR3 nucleotide sequence: TGTGCCAGCAGTTCTTCAGGGGGCGTTAAGGAGACCCAGTACTTC.

This clonotype showed up many times. V gene TRBV2 combines with J gene TRBJ1-6, with D possibly TRBD1 on 6 matching bases. Germline CDR1 reads SNHLY; CDR2 reads FYNNEI. Trimming pared 5 bases from V and 7 bases from J, leaving 12 bases between. The CDR3 length is 14 residues. CDR3 bases: TGTGCCAGCAGTCCTTCAGGGGCAAATTCACCCCTCCACTTT. This gives the protein CASSPSGANSPLHF. Looking up the rest from reference TRBV2 and TRBJ1-6 gives the full variable domain: EPEVTQTPSHQVTQMGQEVILRCVPISNHLYFYWYRQILGQKVEFLVSFYNNEISEKSEIFDDQFSVERPDGSNFTLKIRSTKLEDSAMYFCASSPSGANSPLHFGNGTRLTVT.

This clonotype was counted only a few times. V usage is TRBV29-1 and J usage is TRBJ1-2, with D perhaps matching TRBD1 (5 bases). The germline V gene encodes CDR1 SQVTM and CDR2 ANQGSEA. The CDR3 totals 12 residues. The V and J ends lost 1 base and 7 bases respectively, with 10 bases between them. CDR3 region: CSVEGGGGGYTF. The CDR3, as DNA: TGCAGCGTTGAAGGGGGTGGGGGTGGCTACACCTTC.

By share, this clonotype counts as medium-sized. This rearrangement joins TRBV6-2 or TRBV6-3 to TRBJ2-1, with TRBD2 matching 8 bases. CDR1 is MNHEY and CDR2 is SVGEGT in the germline V gene. The CDR3 totals 18 residues. Trimming removed 6 bases from V and 2 bases from J; junction bases left unmatched: 15. CDR3 in amino acids: CASSSPSSGQRTYNEQFF. CDR3 coding DNA: TGTGCCAGCAGCTCCCCTTCTAGCGGGCAGCGGACCTACAATGAGCAGTTCTTC.

This clonotype was seen ten or more times. The V and J genes are TRBV20-1 and TRBJ2-5; D is perhaps TRBD2 (6 bases). Trimming took 0 bases from V and 0 from J, leaving 17 bases between them. Germline V gene sequence: CDR1 DFQATT, CDR2 SNEGSKA (reference sequence). The CDR3 runs 17 residues. The CDR3 reads CSARDWGTSAYQETQYF. In DNA, the CDR3 is TGCAGTGCTAGAGATTGGGGGACTTCAGCCTACCAAGAGACCCAGTACTTC.

The chain combines TRBV27 with TRBJ2-5; a weak D match, TRBD1 (5 bases). The CDR3 extends over 15 amino acids. Germline V gene sequence: CDR1 MNHEY, CDR2 SMNVEV (reference sequence). Trimming shortened V by 2 bases and J by 4 bases, and 14 bases separated the two germline ends. The CDR3 region is CASSLVSQGRETQYF. The CDR3 coding sequence is TGTGCCAGCAGTTTAGTTTCGCAGGGTAGAGAGACCCAGTACTTC.

This clonotype has ten or more counts. The chain uses TRBV19 and TRBJ2-2; D ambiguous. The CDR3 is made up of 15 amino acids. V was cut by 5 bases and J by 0 bases, with 10 bases left in between. The V gene's germline CDR1 is LNHDA and CDR2 SQIVND (reference sequence). The CDR3 is CASSVSATNTGELFF. DNA for the CDR3: TGTGCCAGTAGTGTATCAGCTACGAACACCGGGGAGCTGTTTTTT.

The chain has TRBV5-1 and TRBJ1-1; 7 bases line up with TRBD1. The CDR3 is 14 amino acids. Germline V gives CDR1 SGHRS, CDR2 YFSETQ. V lost 6 bases, J lost 4 bases, and 9 bases stayed unmatched. CDR3 DNA sequence: TGCGCCAGCAAAACACAGGGGTCGAGCACTGAAGCTTTCTTT. This gives the protein CASKTQGSSTEAFF.

The chain recombines TRBV19 with TRBJ1-6; a weak D match, TRBD1 (5 bases). CDR3 size: 14 residues. From germline, CDR1 is LNHDA and CDR2 SQIVND (reference sequence). The V and J ends lost 8 bases and 6 bases respectively, with 14 bases between them. CDR3 nucleotide sequence: TGTGCCAGTGGTGCTCGACAGTCTAATTCACCCCTCCACTTT. It yields the protein CASGARQSNSPLHF.

This clonotype appeared a few times. The rearrangement links TRBV12-3 or TRBV12-4 to TRBJ2-3, with 7 nucleotides matching TRBD2. The J segment lost 3 bases and the V segment lost 7 bases, leaving 4 bases of the junction unmatched. This CDR3 is 13 amino acids long. DNA for the CDR3: TGTGCCAGCAAGGCGGGAGCAACAGATACGCAGTATTTT. It translates to CASKAGATDTQYF.

This clonotype occurred once. The chain joins TRBV10-3 to TRBJ2-1, with 7 bases fitting TRBD2. Unmatched junction bases numbered 9, after V lost 9 bases and J lost 7 bases. Germline V CDR1 and CDR2: ENHRY, SYGVKD. This CDR3 has 13 amino acids. This CDR3 reads CAIRGGSVNEQFF. The CDR3 DNA reads TGTGCCATACGGGGCGGGAGCGTGAATGAGCAGTTCTTC.

This clonotype was counted only a few times. The V call is TRBV11-2, the J call TRBJ2-3; the match to TRBD1 covers 9 bases. Germline lookup yields CDR1 SGHAT and CDR2 FQNNGV. The CDR3 length is 16 residues. V trimming: 1 base; J trimming: 4 bases; junction bases outside the gene matches: 6. The CDR3 sequence: CASSLVLNRGPDTQYF. DNA of the CDR3: TGTGCCAGCAGCTTAGTATTAAACAGGGGGCCAGATACGCAGTATTTT.

V is TRBV20-1 and J is TRBJ2-7, with TRBD1 identical over 10 bases. Germline trimming cut 3 bases from V and 0 bases from J; bases unmatched to any gene: 2. Germline-derived CDR1 and CDR2 are DFQATT and SNEGSKA (reference sequence). CDR3 length equals 14 residues. The CDR3 sequence: CSARRDRGSYEQYF. The CDR3 nucleotides are TGCAGTGCTAGGCGGGACAGGGGCTCCTACGAGCAGTACTTC.

The rearrangement joins TRBV5-1 to TRBJ2-7; D gene uncertain. Looked up from germline, CDR1 is SGHRS and CDR2 is YFSETQ. The V gene lost 0 bases and the J gene lost 4 bases, with 5 bases spanning the gap. CDR3 length: 12 residues. In DNA form, the CDR3 reads TGCGCCAGCAGCTTGGTGGGGTACGAGCAGTACTTC. This codes for CASSLVGYEQYF.

The CDR3 is CASSFRDPSTDTQYF. The CDR3 region has the DNA TGCGCCAGCAGCTTCAGGGACCCCAGCACAGATACGCAGTATTTT. This chain links TRBV5-1 with TRBJ2-3, with D tentatively TRBD1 or TRBD2 (5 bases each). Trimming shortened V by 2 bases and J by 0 bases, and 10 bases separated the two germline ends. Germline CDR1 reads SGHRS; CDR2 reads YFSETQ. This CDR3 is 15 amino acids long. Drawing the rest from reference TRBV5-1 and TRBJ2-3, the complete variable domain is KAGVTQTPRYLIKTRGQQVTLSCSPISGHRSVSWYQQTPGQGLQFLFEYFSETQRNKGNFPGRFSGRQFSNSRSEMNVSTLELGDSALYLCASSFRDPSTDTQYFGPGTRLTVL.

The chain couples TRBV7-2 to TRBJ2-7; D is uncertain. CDR1 SGHTA and CDR2 FQGNSA come from the germline V gene. The V and J ends lost 2 bases and 7 bases respectively, with 15 bases between them. This CDR3 region has 14 residues. As DNA, the CDR3 is TGTGCCAGCAGCTTATCCTCAAGGAGAAATGAGCAGTACTTC. It is translated as CASSLSSRRNEQYF.

There are a few counts of this clonotype. This CDR3 reads CASSPSRLAGETEQFF. CDR3 sequence (DNA): TGTGCCAGCAGCCCCTCCCGACTAGCGGGAGAAACTGAGCAGTTCTTC. V is TRBV3-1 and J is TRBJ2-1; TRBD2 matches at 12 bases. This CDR3 has 16 residues. CDR1 is LGHDT, CDR2 YNNKEL, per germline (reference sequence). V dropped 4 bases and J dropped 9; count of bases not matched to a gene: 10.

This clonotype was detected only a few times. The genes are TRBV28 and TRBJ1-1, with 9 nucleotides matching TRBD1. V trimming: 4 bases; J trimming: 1 base; junction bases outside the gene matches: 10. The CDR3 length is 17 residues. In germline, CDR1 is MDHEN, CDR2 SYDVKM. The CDR3 region has the DNA TGTGCCAGCAGTTCCCCCTGGACAGGGGCCTCGAACACTGAAGCTTTCTTT. This gives the protein CASSSPWTGASNTEAFF.

This clonotype is medium-sized by share. The chain combines TRBV7-2 with TRBJ1-5; D is uncertain. Per germline, CDR1 SGHTA and CDR2 FQGNSA. This CDR3 is built from 14 residues. Trimming removed 4 bases at V and 2 bases at J, with 9 bases between. The CDR3 protein is CASSYDSGNQPQHF. The CDR3 nucleotides are TGTGCCAGCAGCTACGACTCTGGCAATCAGCCCCAGCATTTT.